One sample yielded the 10 T cell receptor beta chains listed below, sequenced in a study of blood T cell repertoires in COVID-19. Libraries were prepared by immunoSEQ multiplex PCR; TCRdb keeps only in-frame clonotypes and omits some of them. This table has 100,000 to 120,000 clones, roughly 82% appearing once. Sample: peripheral blood. The receptor set was obtained from a woman in her sixties with acute or convalescent COVID-19.

This chain links TRBV7-2 with TRBJ2-7; possible D gene TRBD2, 5 bases. Germline V gene lookup returns CDR1 SGHTA and CDR2 FQGNSA. The CDR3 has 12 residues. Trimming removed 3 bases at V and 4 bases at J, with 7 bases between. The CDR3 here is CASSFGEYEQYF. In nucleotides, the CDR3 is TGTGCCAGCAGCTTTGGGGAGTACGAGCAGTACTTC.

J is TRBJ2-3 and V is TRBV7-8; TRBD2 matches at 13 bases. The V gene end was trimmed by 5 bases and the J gene end by 6 bases; junction bases not matched to a gene: 8. CDR1 and CDR2 from the germline V gene are SGHVS and FQNEAQ. This CDR3 comprises 16 residues. CDR3 in amino acids: CASSLLAGGQSDTQYF. The CDR3 DNA reads as TGTGCCAGCAGCCTACTAGCGGGGGGGCAGTCGGATACGCAGTATTTT.

The chain combines TRBV5-1 with TRBJ1-1, with TRBD1 matching 7 bases. Germline V lookup: CDR1 SGHRS, CDR2 YFSETQ. This CDR3 is 14 amino acids long. V was clipped by 0 bases and J by 6 bases; unmatched bases: 5. CDR3 DNA sequence: TGCGCCAGCAGCTTGGGACAGGGAGAATCTGAAGCTTTCTTT. It codes for CASSLGQGESEAFF. Together with reference TRBV5-1 and TRBJ1-1, the CDR3 gives the full variable domain: KAGVTQTPRYLIKTRGQQVTLSCSPISGHRSVSWYQQTPGQGLQFLFEYFSETQRNKGNFPGRFSGRQFSNSRSEMNVSTLELGDSALYLCASSLGQGESEAFFGQGTRLTVV.

V and J are TRBV6-5 and TRBJ2-1, with 7 bases aligning to TRBD1. In germline, CDR1 is MNHEY, CDR2 SVGAGI. The CDR3 has 14 amino acids. J lost 8 bases, V lost 6 bases, and 10 bases had no gene match. CDR3 DNA: TGTGCCAGCAGCCCAAAGAGGGGGCAGGATGAGCAGTTCTTC. Translating it yields CASSPKRGQDEQFF.

V gene TRBV7-3 combines with J gene TRBJ2-7, with TRBD2 as a possible D gene (5 bases). Looked up from germline, CDR1 is SGHTA and CDR2 is FQGTGA. The V end was cut by 5 bases, the J end by 2 bases, with 19 bases between. The CDR3 sequence is 16 residues long. This chain's CDR3 is CASSLLLEAPPYEQYF. CDR3 bases: TGTGCCAGCAGCCTCCTCCTGGAGGCCCCCCCCTACGAGCAGTACTTC. Combining the CDR3 with reference TRBV7-3 and TRBJ2-7 gives the whole variable domain GAGVSQTPSNKVTEKGKYVELRCDPISGHTALYWYRQSLGQGPEFLIYFQGTGAADDSGLPNDRFFAVRPEGSVSTLKIQRTERGDSAVYLCASSLLLEAPPYEQYFGPGTRLTVT.

This sequence joins TRBV7-9 and TRBJ2-1; 9 nucleotides match TRBD1. Unmatched junction bases numbered 5, after V lost 4 bases and J lost 1 base. The CDR3 runs to 16 residues. Germline loops: CDR1 SEHNR, CDR2 FQNEAQ (reference sequence). CDR3 region: CASSSIQGASYNEQFF. CDR3 bases: TGTGCCAGCAGCTCAATACAGGGGGCTTCCTACAATGAGCAGTTCTTC.

The genes are TRBV28 and TRBJ1-2; D unresolved. Germline CDR1 MDHEN, CDR2 SYDVKM. CDR3 length equals 12 residues. The V and J ends lost 8 bases and 4 bases respectively, with 11 bases between them. CDR3 nucleotide sequence: TGTGCCAGCGGTATACAGCTCTATGGCTACACCTTC. Encoded protein: CASGIQLYGYTF.

The chain carries TRBV11-2 and TRBJ1-6; a weak D match, TRBD1 (5 bases). The CDR3 consists of 15 residues. Germline loops: CDR1 SGHAT, CDR2 FQNNGV. V was trimmed by 1 base and J by 9 bases, leaving 13 bases between them. CDR3 loop: CASSLVRGLSSPLHF. As DNA, the CDR3 is TGTGCCAGCAGCTTAGTGCGGGGACTAAGTTCACCCCTCCACTTT.

This clone was counted between two and nine times. The CDR3 here is CASSWEGPWSSPQHF. CDR3 DNA sequence: TGTGCCAGTAGTTGGGAGGGACCCTGGTCAAGCCCCCAGCATTTT. V gene TRBV19 combines with J gene TRBJ1-5, with D perhaps matching TRBD1 (5 bases). Trimming removed 5 bases from V and 10 bases from J, with 21 bases in between. CDR3 length equals 15 residues. Germline V gene sequence: CDR1 LNHDA, CDR2 SQIVND (reference sequence).

The chain links TRBV2 to TRBJ1-6; 7 bases map to TRBD1. The CDR3 has 15 amino acids. With V trimmed by 6 bases and J by 7 bases, 9 bases remained unmatched. Germline V gene data show CDR1 as SNHLY and CDR2 as FYNNEI. For the CDR3, the DNA is TGTGCCAGCAGCTTAGGACAGGTCACAAATTCACCCCTCCACTTT. Residues: CASSLGQVTNSPLHF. Using reference TRBV2 and TRBJ1-6 for the parts outside the CDR3, the full variable domain is EPEVTQTPSHQVTQMGQEVILRCVPISNHLYFYWYRQILGQKVEFLVSFYNNEISEKSEIFDDQFSVERPDGSNFTLKIRSTKLEDSAMYFCASSLGQVTNSPLHFGNGTRLTVT.